The clone carrying this T cell receptor beta chain was recorded a few times. The record originates from a study of T-cell reconstitution after alpha-beta-depleted transplantation in children. Preparation of the TCRbeta library was carried out with unique molecular identifiers. TCRdb itself ran the PCR reads through MiXCR, one entry per CDR3 protein. The sample carries 350,000 to 400,000 distinct CDR3 sequences, 13% recorded once. Germline CDR1 reads DFQATT; CDR2 reads SNEGSKA (reference sequence). V gave up 0 bases and J gave up 6 bases, with 9 bases separating them. The CDR3 runs to 14 residues. The sequence was collected from a human donor who donated a stem cell graft to a child with Fanconi anemia. Sequenced material: PBMCs, taken from the stem cell graft. This chain connects TRBV20-1 to TRBJ1-6; the D is unclear. CDR3 DNA sequence: TGCAGTGCTAGAGAAGGAAATATTAATTCACCCCTCCACTTT. Protein product: CSAREGNINSPLHF.